A selection of T cell receptor beta chains follows, all from one sample in a study of CXCR3-negative and CXCR3-positive naive CD8 T cells. TCRdb reprocessed the 5' RACE reads, with one entry per CDR3 protein and no DNA. The sample table sets out tens of thousands of distinct CDR3 sequences. Input material: naive CXCR3+ CD8+ T cells from blood. These TCRs come from a human donor in good health. Some clones in this sample may be carry-over from other donors' samples. CDR3s include the opening cysteine and the closing phenylalanine or tryptophan. The size of a clone is reported for some rows only, either as once, few or many, or as a class for expanded clones.

>TRBJ2-7|-|TRBV28
CASSLVGGTEQYF
>TRBJ1-1|-|TRBV29-1
CSVTGTPTEAFF
>TRBJ1-3|-|TRBV11-2
CASSIYGGYGGNTIYF
>TRBJ1-2|-|TRBV4-1
CASSQGQGGYGYTF
>TRBJ2-5|-|TRBV6-6
CASSRDRQSQETQYF
>TRBJ2-1|-|TRBV3-1
CASSYEVGNEQFF
>TRBJ2-3|-|TRBV29-1
CSVEPRSGRNTDTQYF
>TRBJ2-4|-|TRBV7-2
CASSRRRLAEAKNIQYF
>TRBJ2-1|-|TRBV28
CASSTTGGPYNEQFF
>TRBJ2-1|-|TRBV11-3
CASSLDIGQGNEQFF
>TRBJ2-7|-|TRBV13
CASSFEDRGYEQYF
>TRBJ1-2|-|TRBV12-3/TRBV12-4
CASTLGMGYGYTF
>TRBJ2-7|-|TRBV5-6
CASTIGGFSYEQYF
>TRBJ2-7|medium-sized|TRBV4-3
CASSQQRTSYEQYF
>TRBJ2-2|-|TRBV29-1
CSVEKTGPRAGELFF
>TRBJ2-3|-|TRBV9
CASSIEQGARKDTQYF
>TRBJ2-3|-|TRBV15
CATSRDGPSGDTDTQYF
>TRBJ2-4|-|TRBV7-9
CASSLTETAKNIQYF
>TRBJ2-2|-|TRBV20-1
CSAKPIGGGRTGELFF
>TRBJ2-7|-|TRBV11-2
CASSYGQGIYEQYF
>TRBJ2-3|-|TRBV11-2
CASSQLSDTQYF
>TRBJ2-7|-|TRBV7-2
CASSLVTDIRYEQYF
>TRBJ2-2|-|TRBV6-5
CASSWDATGELFF
>TRBJ1-6|-|TRBV23-1
CASSPTNRTVLSSYNSPLHF
>TRBJ2-7|-|TRBV5-1
CASSRGDEQYF
>TRBJ2-1|-|TRBV21-1
CASSKGQALAGSCNEQFF
>TRBJ1-4|-|TRBV20-1
CSANEDRWGDEKLFF
>TRBJ1-1|-|TRBV7-9
CASSARGREAEAFF
>TRBJ2-2|-|TRBV21-1
CASSKQIPRIKRRTGELFF
>TRBJ2-2|-|TRBV6-5
CASSPGPAGELFF
>TRBJ2-5|-|TRBV4-1
CASSHPQGGETQYF
>TRBJ1-2|-|TRBV4-3
CASSQTGVTQYYGYTF
>TRBJ1-5|-|TRBV11-2
CASSLVMGDQPPHF
>TRBJ2-7|-|TRBV20-1
CSARGLASREQYF
>TRBJ2-6|-|TRBV7-3
CASSLTVSGANVLTF
>TRBJ1-6|-|TRBV13
CASAQGRPPLHF
>TRBJ2-7|-|TRBV4-1
CASSQEWGGAPYEQYF
>TRBJ1-5|-|TRBV6-2/TRBV6-3
CASKDNVNQPQHF
>TRBJ2-3|-|TRBV4-1
CASSFSTGGPPTDTQYF
>TRBJ2-1|-|TRBV6-5
CASGLAGGNYNEQFF
>TRBJ2-5|-|TRBV29-1
CSVSGLAGGPGETQYF
>TRBJ1-1|-|TRBV18
CASSPGVWDTSNMNTEAFF
>TRBJ1-1|-|TRBV7-9
CASSSVSMNTEAFF
>TRBJ2-5|-|TRBV7-3
CASSRTGEETQYF
>TRBJ2-7|-|TRBV5-6
CASSLGWTDSYEQYF
>TRBJ1-2|-|TRBV7-9
CASSSPIRSNYGYTF
>TRBJ2-3|-|TRBV28
CASSFEPTGGLTDTQYF